Described below is a single T cell receptor (beta chain) sequence and its context. Its antigen target is currently unknown. No clone much larger than this one lies a single base away; base qualities are absent. This entry belongs to a study of blood T cell repertoires in COVID-19 (dated by TCRdb to 2019 to 2021). Notes on the research overall: Samples covering the acute and convalescent phases of COVID-19 were provided by collaborators in the United States, Italy and Spain. The material from the prospective study consisted of cDNA or gDNA derived from T cells, B-cell-depleted T cells, or PBMCs. Deeply sampled blood TCRbeta repertoires from subjects exposed to, actively infected with, or recovered from COVID-19 were included in the dataset. The repertoires were released in a freely available public database intended as a resource for research on the immune response to SARS-CoV-2. Samples were obtained from the ongoing ImmuneRACE study (first 160 participants) and from about 1,300 subjects provided by 6 global collaborators. A de-identified subject ID, COVID-19 status, age in years and sex were almost always included in the sample metadata. HLA class I and class II types, where available, came from metadata supplied by the sample provider rather than from assay-based typing.

The immunoSEQ Assay, a bias-controlled multiplex PCR, was used to amplify TCRbeta CDR3 regions from genomic DNA. The authors processed their data as follows. The number of nucleated cells in each sample was estimated by amplification of reference gene primers within the assay. To quantify the absolute abundance of each unique TCRbeta CDR3 rearrangement, sequence reads were collapsed and filtered. Productive Simpson clonality was computed per sample as the square root of Simpson's diversity index over productive rearrangements. TCRdb took this table from immuneACCESS and kept in-frame rearrangements with V and J called. Such tables lack part of the clones; where checked against another copy, unresolved V genes explain under half of the gap, and the rest is unexplained. V, J and clone size were drawn from that table, and D and trimming were deduced from the DNA. The sample table lists approximately 150,000 clones, less than 85% of them with a count of one. 18% of the sample lies in the top ten.

Participants in the prospective study were enrolled through a virtual design, were aged about 18 to 100 years, and lived in about two dozen United States geographic areas. Cohort assignment in the prospective study relied on participant-reported clinical history from a screening survey and a study questionnaire. For ImmuneRACE Cohort 3, a participant was defined as recovered based on two consecutive negative NP/OP PCR tests, clearance by a healthcare professional, or resolution of symptoms. Mobile phlebotomists in the prospective study collected whole blood, serum and a nasopharyngeal or oropharyngeal swab from every participant. Additional blood draws and questionnaires over a roughly two-month period could optionally be provided by prospective study participants. Prospective study blood samples were shipped either frozen or at room temperature before DNA extraction. The germline V gene provides CDR1 SNHLY and CDR2 FYNNEI. CDR3 length: 16 amino acids, cysteine to phenylalanine. This entry keeps only the CDR3 DNA: 48 bases, framed from base 1. Germline trimming amounts to 6 bases on V and 5 bases on J, with 15 as the count of junction bases outside the gene matches.

Points the paper makes about the study in general: The amount of clinical and demographic metadata varied by source and participant and was provided uncurated.

The sequence was obtained from a man aged 55 to 70 who had recovered from COVID-19. The V and J segments used are TRBV2 and TRBJ2-7; 8 junctional bases match TRBD2. Input material: PBMCs or T cells enriched from blood (not recorded which). The CDR3 in this case is CASSGGEGLGIHEQYF. The DNA sequence reads TGTGCCAGCAGCGGGGGCGAGGGACTAGGGATCCACGAGCAGTACTTC.